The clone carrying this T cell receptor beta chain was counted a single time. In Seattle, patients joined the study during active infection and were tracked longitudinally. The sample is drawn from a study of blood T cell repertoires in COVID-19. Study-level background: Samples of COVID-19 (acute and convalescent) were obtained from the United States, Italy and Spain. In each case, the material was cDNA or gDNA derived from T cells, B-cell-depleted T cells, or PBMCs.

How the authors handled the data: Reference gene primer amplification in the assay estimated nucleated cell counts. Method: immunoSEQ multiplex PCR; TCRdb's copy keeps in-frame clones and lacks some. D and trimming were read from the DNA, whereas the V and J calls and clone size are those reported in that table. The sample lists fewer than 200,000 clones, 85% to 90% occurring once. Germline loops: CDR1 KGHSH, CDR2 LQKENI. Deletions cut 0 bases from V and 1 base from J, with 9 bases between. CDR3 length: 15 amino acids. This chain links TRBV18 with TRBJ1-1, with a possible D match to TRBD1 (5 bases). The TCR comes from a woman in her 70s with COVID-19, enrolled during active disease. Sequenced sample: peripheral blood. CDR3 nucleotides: TGTGCCAGCTCACCACCGGGACTACAGAACACTGAAGCTTTCTTT. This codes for CASSPPGLQNTEAFF. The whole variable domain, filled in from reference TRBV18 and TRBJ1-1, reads NAGVMQNPRHLVRRRGQEARLRCSPMKGHSHVYWYRQLPEEGLKFMVYLQKENIIDESGMPKERFSAEFPKEGPSILRIQQVVRGDSAAYFCASSPPGLQNTEAFFGQGTRLTVV.